The clone carrying this TCR beta chain has only a few counts. Its antigen remains unknown. The primer mix had 60 Vbeta and 13 Jbeta primers. Data came from immunoSEQ multiplex PCR; TCRdb stores just in-frame clones and leaves some out. The sample lists some 180,000 clones; roughly 70% were seen once. The data were taken from a study of cytomegalovirus exposure and HLA in healthy donors. For the study at large: Falling in the Caucasian-associated ancestry cluster were about 82% of 398 genotyped donors.

Germline CDR1 and CDR2: MNHEY and SVGAGI. The germline V and J ends were trimmed by 5 bases and 1 base, with 9 bases remaining between them. CDR3 length: 14 residues. Study-wide results and caveats: Despite most TCR sequences being rare, some public TCRs occurred in many donors.

The chain employs TRBV6-5 and TRBJ1-3; no clear D gene. This receptor was identified in a male donor in good health and CMV-seronegative. Sequencing used PBMCs. The CDR3 is CASSTQRSGNTIYF. The CDR3 DNA is TGTGCCAGCAGTACCCAGCGGTCTGGAAACACCATATATTTT.